The rows below give T cell receptor beta chains drawn from one sample of a study of blood T cells in healthy people across ages. Using its own MiXCR run on the 5' RACE reads, TCRdb lists one record per CDR3 protein. The data hold 700,000 to 950,000 distinct CDR3 sequences, with about three fifths observed a single time. Sequenced input: blood. Receptors were obtained from a man aged 25-45 years in good health. The CDR3 runs from the conserved cysteine through the conserved F or W. D genes are given only for firm matches. Clone size, where shown, is once, few, many, or a class for clones that have expanded.

d_call	j_call	clone_size	v_call	cdr3_nt	cdr3_aa
.	TRBJ2-7	.	TRBV12-5	TGTGCTAGTGGTTTGGTAATCATGGGGCTGAGGTGCACGTACGAGCAGTACTTC	CASGLVIMGLRCTYEQYF
.	TRBJ2-4	.	TRBV29-1	TGCAGCGTTAAAGGACCGATAGCCAAAAACATTCAGTACTTC	CSVKGPIAKNIQYF
TRBD1	TRBJ1-6	few	TRBV10-3	TGTGCCATCAGTGTCACGACAGGGGCAGGTTCACCCCTCCACTTT	CAISVTTGAGSPLHF
TRBD1	TRBJ2-7	.	TRBV6-6	TGTGCCAGTATACAGGGGAACGAGCAGTACTTC	CASIQGNEQYF
TRBD2	TRBJ2-5	.	TRBV5-1	TGCGCCAGCAGCTTGGTTAGCGGGGGGGCTGAAGAGACCCAGTACTTC	CASSLVSGGAEETQYF
.	TRBJ1-5	.	TRBV15	TGTGCCACCAGCAGAGAGATCGGGGGCGGGCAGCCCCAGCATTTT	CATSREIGGGQPQHF
.	TRBJ2-3	.	TRBV5-1	TGCGCCGGCAGCCTATACGGGGGTATCACAGATACGCAGTATTTT	CAGSLYGGITDTQYF
.	TRBJ2-7	few	TRBV4-1	TGCGCCAGCAGCCAAGTCCACACGAGCTCCTACGAGCAGTACTTC	CASSQVHTSSYEQYF
.	TRBJ1-5	.	TRBV6-1	TGTGCCAGCAGTGTAGCTCCAGGGGCTAGCAATCAGCCCCAGCATTTT	CASSVAPGASNQPQHF
.	TRBJ2-1	.	TRBV20-1	TGCAGTGCTATTAGCGGTGACTCCTACAATGAGCAGTTCTTC	CSAISGDSYNEQFF
TRBD2	TRBJ2-3	.	TRBV20-1	TGCAGTGCACCGACTAGCGGGAGAGCAGATACGCAGTATTTT	CSAPTSGRADTQYF
.	TRBJ1-1	.	TRBV6-6	TGTGCCAGCAGTTGGACGCCGCTAAACACTGAAGCTTTCTTT	CASSWTPLNTEAFF
.	TRBJ2-1	few	TRBV5-1	TGCGCCAGCAGCTGGCCCCTGGGCGGATCCTACAATGAGCAGTTCTTC	CASSWPLGGSYNEQFF
.	TRBJ2-3	.	TRBV28	TGTGCCAGCACCACCCTGGGGGATACGCAGTATTTT	CASTTLGDTQYF
.	TRBJ2-5	few	TRBV3-1	TGTGCCAGCAGCCAAGAAAAAGATGGGGAGACCCAGTACTTC	CASSQEKDGETQYF
.	TRBJ1-4	.	TRBV27	TGTGCCAGCAGTTTATCACCAGGGCTAGGGGAAAAACTGTTTTTT	CASSLSPGLGEKLFF
.	TRBJ2-5	few	TRBV5-1	TGCGCCAGCGCTGGTTTGGGGCAAGAGACCCAGTACTTC	CASAGLGQETQYF
.	TRBJ2-7	.	TRBV24-1	TGTGCCACCAGTGATCGTGAGAGCTCCTACGAGCAGTACTTC	CATSDRESSYEQYF
.	TRBJ1-2	few	TRBV6-5	TGTGCCAGCGGGAACGGGGGTGCGTATGGCTACACCTTC	CASGNGGAYGYTF
.	TRBJ2-3	.	TRBV2	TGTGCCAGCAGTGAGGAGGGGTGGTGGGCAGATACGCAGTATTTT	CASSEEGWWADTQYF
.	TRBJ2-4	few	TRBV7-2	TGTGCCAGCAGCGCCCACTACTCTCAAGCCAAAAACATTCAGTACTTC	CASSAHYSQAKNIQYF
TRBD1	TRBJ2-5	.	TRBV6-5	TGTGCCAGCAGTCCCAGGGGGCGCGGGTCGGAGACCCAGTACTTC	CASSPRGRGSETQYF
.	TRBJ1-6	once	TRBV6-1	TGTGCCAGCAGTGAAACCTGGAATTCACCCCTCCACTTT	CASSETWNSPLHF
.	TRBJ2-7	many	TRBV3-1	TGTGCCAGCAGCCAAGATCGAGTCAGGGGAGAGCAGTACTTC	CASSQDRVRGEQYF
.	TRBJ2-1	.	TRBV29-1	TGCAGCGTTGAAGATCTGTTGGAAACCGGGAATGAGCAGTTCTTC	CSVEDLLETGNEQFF
.	TRBJ2-6	.	TRBV5-1	TGCGCCAGCAGGGCCGGACCGAGCTCTGGGGCCAACGTCCTGACTTTC	CASRAGPSSGANVLTF
TRBD1	TRBJ1-2	.	TRBV5-4	TGTGCCAGCAGCTTTGACAGGGGTCATTCACCCTTTAACTATGGCTACACCTTC	CASSFDRGHSPFNYGYTF
TRBD2	TRBJ2-7	.	TRBV7-2	TGTGCCAGCAGCTCGAACGGGGGGAATGAGCAGTACTTC	CASSSNGGNEQYF
TRBD1	TRBJ1-1	.	TRBV4-2	TGTGCCAGCAGCCAAGCTCCAGGGGGCAGGAACACTGAAGCTTTCTTT	CASSQAPGGRNTEAFF
TRBD1	TRBJ2-7	.	TRBV9	TGTGTCAGCAGCGCCAACAGGGGCGAGCAGTACTTC	CVSSANRGEQYF
TRBD1	TRBJ1-4	.	TRBV20-1	TGCAGTGCTATATACCGGGACAGGGGGCCGAGGAATGAAAAACTGTTTTTT	CSAIYRDRGPRNEKLFF
.	TRBJ1-2	.	TRBV20-1	TGCAGTGCTCAGGCTGGGTACGACTATGGCTACACCTTC	CSAQAGYDYGYTF
.	TRBJ2-1	few	TRBV29-1	TGCAGCGTTGTGTGGGGGGCCGACAATGAGCAGTTCTTC	CSVVWGADNEQFF
TRBD2	TRBJ2-1	few	TRBV4-2	TGTGCCAGCAGCCAGCGGGGACTAGCGGGGAGCAATGAGCAGTTCTTC	CASSQRGLAGSNEQFF
TRBD1	TRBJ2-7	.	TRBV6-1	TGTGCCAGCAGGGACGGACAGGATTACGAGCAGTACTTC	CASRDGQDYEQYF
.	TRBJ1-5	.	TRBV25-1	TGTGCCAGCCGAAGGGGAAATCAGCCACAGCATTTT	CASRRGNQPQHF
.	TRBJ1-5	.	TRBV6-6	TGTGCCAGCAGTTACCCAGGGGAAGGCAATCAGCCCCAGCATTTT	CASSYPGEGNQPQHF
.	TRBJ2-4	few	TRBV4-2	TGTGCCAGCAGCCAGAGGCGCGACGGAGCCAAAAACATTCAGTACTTC	CASSQRRDGAKNIQYF
.	TRBJ2-5	few	TRBV10-3	TGTGCCATCCGGGAGCCGGGGGCTAACCAAGAGACCCAGTACTTC	CAIREPGANQETQYF
.	TRBJ1-1	.	TRBV29-1	TGCAGCGCGCCAGATGGGGGGGGGCTGAACACTGAAGCTTTCTTT	CSAPDGGGLNTEAFF
.	TRBJ1-5	.	TRBV27	TGCGCCAGCAGTCCCCACGAGAGAGACCCCCAGCATTTT	CASSPHERDPQHF
TRBD2	TRBJ2-3	.	TRBV11-1	TGTGCCAGCAGCTCCGGGACTATAAAGGATACGCAGTATTTT	CASSSGTIKDTQYF
.	TRBJ2-1	.	TRBV2	TGTGCCAGCAGTAAGGGGCTAAGCTCCTACAATGAGCAGTTCTTC	CASSKGLSSYNEQFF
TRBD1	TRBJ2-7	.	TRBV27	TGTGCCAGCAGTTGGACAGGGACGGGCTACGAGCAGTACTTC	CASSWTGTGYEQYF
TRBD2	TRBJ2-1	.	TRBV29-1	TGCAGCGCCCTGAGGGGAGGGACCGTGGTTGAGCAGTTCTTC	CSALRGGTVVEQFF
.	TRBJ2-1	.	TRBV28	TGTGCCAGCAGTTTAGTCACATCATACAATGAGCAGTTCTTC	CASSLVTSYNEQFF
.	TRBJ2-3	.	TRBV7-9	TGTGCCAGCAGCTTGGTTGCTACACTGGGGGTCACAGATACGCAGTATTTT	CASSLVATLGVTDTQYF
.	TRBJ2-5	few	TRBV20-1	TGCAGCGAGGGGGGGACTAAACATGAAGAGACCCAGTACTTC	CSEGGTKHEETQYF
.	TRBJ2-3	.	TRBV20-1	TGCAGTGCTAGAGTCGTCGGGGGCGACACAGATACGCAGTATTTT	CSARVVGGDTDTQYF
.	TRBJ2-3	.	TRBV7-2	TGTGCCAGCAGTCAAAGATCAGGGGGGCGGACAGATACGCAGTATTTT	CASSQRSGGRTDTQYF
.	TRBJ2-7	.	TRBV6-1	TGTGCCAGTAGATCAGGCATGGGGTCCTACGAGCAGTACTTC	CASRSGMGSYEQYF
TRBD2	TRBJ2-1	.	TRBV7-6	TGTGCCAGCACCCCGGGTGCGGCTAGCGGCTACAACGAGCAGTTCTTC	CASTPGAASGYNEQFF
.	TRBJ2-7	.	TRBV4-1	TGCGCCAGCAGCCAAAATACCATTGCCTACGAGCAGTACTTC	CASSQNTIAYEQYF